This entry concerns a single TCR beta chain. The record originates from a study of blood T cell repertoires in COVID-19. Study-level information: T cells, B-cell-depleted T cells, or PBMCs provided the cDNA or gDNA that served as material.

CDR1 SEHNR and CDR2 FQNEAQ come from the germline V gene (reference sequence). This CDR3 spans 12 amino acids. The V end was cut by 4 bases, the J end by 3 bases, with 6 bases between. Per the study methods: Researchers report that nucleated cell counts were estimated from reference gene primer amplification. The data were produced by immunoSEQ multiplex PCR, yet TCRdb's version contains in-frame clones alone and is incomplete. The V and J calls and clone size were taken over from that table, and D and trimming were inferred from the DNA. The repertoire holds about 86,000 clones, with roughly 78% as singletons.

The sequence was collected from a woman older than 75 with acute or convalescent COVID-19. The sample comprised peripheral blood. J is TRBJ2-5 and V is TRBV7-9, with D uncertain. In DNA form, the CDR3 reads TGTGCCAGCAGCTCTACCGAAGAGACCCAGTACTTC. Its protein is CASSSTEETQYF.